Listed below are T cell receptor beta chains from one sample, sequenced in a study of radiation and T cells in renal cell carcinoma. Clones were sequenced by immunoSEQ multiplex PCR, and TCRdb holds only the in-frame ones, with some missing. This sample yields 100,000 to 150,000 clones, of which approximately 80% are seen a single time; less than 2.5% belongs to the top ten. Here the sequenced sample was blood, taken from a patient whose treatment included radiotherapy and nephrectomy. Receptors originate from a woman aged 55 to 70 with renal cell carcinoma. Each CDR3 is given with its conserved first and last residue. The D gene is left open where the match is weak. Size tells how often a clone was seen (once, few, many) or the class of an expanded clone, and some rows leave it out.

V,D,J,size,DNA,CDR3
TRBV19,TRBD2,TRBJ2-1,NA,TGTGCCAGTAGCCTGGCCGGGACTAGCGGGAGGTTTAAGTATGAGCAGTTCTTC,CASSLAGTSGRFKYEQFF
TRBV19,TRBD1,TRBJ2-1,NA,TGTGCCAGTAGTTACGGGACAGGGCAGTTCTTC,CASSYGTGQFF
TRBV30,NA,TRBJ2-1,few,TGTGCCTGGAGTGAACGGGGGACGGGTGAGCAGTTCTTC,CAWSERGTGEQFF
TRBV18,TRBD2,TRBJ2-7,NA,TGTGCCAGCTCGGTCGGGGGGGAAATCCACGAGCAGTACTTC,CASSVGGEIHEQYF
TRBV5-4,NA,TRBJ2-1,NA,TGTGCCAGCAGCCCTAGACCAGGGACGGGTCAAGGGACCTACAATGAGCAGTTCTTC,CASSPRPGTGQGTYNEQFF
TRBV6-6,NA,TRBJ2-7,NA,TGTGCCAGCAGTTCCCTTTCGGGCGAGCAGTACTTC,CASSSLSGEQYF
TRBV28,NA,TRBJ2-1,NA,TGTGCCAGCAGTTTAGGGCGACAGTTCTCCTACAATGAGCAGTTCTTC,CASSLGRQFSYNEQFF
TRBV6-1,NA,TRBJ2-1,NA,TGTGCCAGCAGTGAAGCATACAATGAGCAGTTCTTC,CASSEAYNEQFF
TRBV27,TRBD2,TRBJ2-7,NA,TGTGCCAGCAGTTTACTAGCGGGGCCTTTGAACGAGCAGTACTTC,CASSLLAGPLNEQYF
TRBV9,NA,TRBJ1-4,NA,TGTGCCAGCACCCTAAATAGTCGAAATGAAAAACTGTTTTTT,CASTLNSRNEKLFF
TRBV5-1,NA,TRBJ2-5,NA,TGCGCCAGCAGCCTTGACATGTCCCAAGAGACCCAGTACTTC,CASSLDMSQETQYF
TRBV7-9,NA,TRBJ1-3,NA,TGTGCCAGCAGCTTAGGCAGTTCTGGAAACACCATATATTTT,CASSLGSSGNTIYF
TRBV4-3,NA,TRBJ2-5,NA,TGCGCCAGCAGCCAAGGACGGTCACCTCAAGAGACCCAGTACTTC,CASSQGRSPQETQYF
TRBV6-1,TRBD2,TRBJ2-7,NA,TGTGCCAGCAGGCCCTCTGACGGGAGGAGGAGCGAGCAGTACTTC,CASRPSDGRRSEQYF
TRBV9,TRBD1,TRBJ2-5,once,TGTGCCAGCAGCGCGACAGGGCAAGAGACCCAGTACTTC,CASSATGQETQYF
TRBV4-1,TRBD2,TRBJ2-3,once,TGCGCCAGCAGCCAAGTTGGGATAGCGGGGGCCTCAGATACGCAGTATTTT,CASSQVGIAGASDTQYF
TRBV27,NA,TRBJ2-5,NA,TGTGCCAGCACGAGGGGAGAGACCCAGTACTTC,CASTRGETQYF
TRBV7-9,NA,TRBJ1-4,few,TGTGCCAGCAGCCCAGGGAGACGGCCCGAAAAACTGTTTTTT,CASSPGRRPEKLFF
TRBV4-1,NA,TRBJ1-1,NA,TGCGCCAGCAGCCAAGATCAATCAGGGCTTGGGACTGAAGCTTTCTTT,CASSQDQSGLGTEAFF
TRBV10-2,TRBD1,TRBJ2-7,NA,TGCGCCAGCAGTGAGTCGCCACAGGGGGCGGGTTACGAGCAGTACTTC,CASSESPQGAGYEQYF
TRBV9,TRBD2,TRBJ2-1,NA,TGTGCCAGCAGCCCCTTAGCGGGGGGCCTCTCCTACAATGAGCAGTTCTTC,CASSPLAGGLSYNEQFF
TRBV2,TRBD1,TRBJ1-1,NA,TGTGCCAGCAGGGGGGACAGAGACGTAGCTTTCTTT,CASRGDRDVAFF
TRBV18,TRBD1,TRBJ2-3,NA,TGTGCCAGCTCACTCAGGGGGAGCACAGATACGCAGTATTTT,CASSLRGSTDTQYF
TRBV19,TRBD1,TRBJ1-2,NA,TGTGCCAGTAGGAACAGGGGGCATGGCTACACCTTC,CASRNRGHGYTF
TRBV5-4,NA,TRBJ2-1,NA,TGTGCCAGCAGCTTAACCAGCAGCTCCTACAATGAGCAGTTCTTC,CASSLTSSSYNEQFF
TRBV7-3,TRBD2,TRBJ2-2,NA,TGTGCCAGCAGCACTGGGACTAGCGGGGAGCTGTTTTTT,CASSTGTSGELFF
TRBV6-1,TRBD1,TRBJ1-5,NA,TGTGCCAGCAGTGAAACAGGGGATCAGCCCCAGCATTTT,CASSETGDQPQHF
TRBV19,NA,TRBJ2-1,NA,TGTGCCAGCATTGGGATAGGAGGGTCCTACAATGAGCAGTTCTTC,CASIGIGGSYNEQFF
TRBV2,NA,TRBJ2-5,NA,TGTGCCAGCAGTGAGGGACAAGAGACCCAGTACTTC,CASSEGQETQYF
TRBV5-1,TRBD2,TRBJ2-5,once,TGCGCCAGCAGCTTGGCCAGCGGGGGGGCCGGGAAGACCCAGTACTTC,CASSLASGGAGKTQYF
TRBV11-3,NA,TRBJ1-1,NA,TGTGCCAGCAGCAACCGGGACGGGAACACTGAAGCTTTCTTT,CASSNRDGNTEAFF
TRBV4-2,TRBD2,TRBJ2-1,NA,TGTGCCAGCAGCCTACCCGGGGGGGCCGGGAATGAGCAGTTCTTC,CASSLPGGAGNEQFF
TRBV7-3,NA,TRBJ2-5,NA,TGTGCCAGCAGCGAGACAGGAAACCAAGAGACCCAGTACTTC,CASSETGNQETQYF
TRBV6-1,NA,TRBJ1-5,NA,TGTGCCAGCAGTTTTGACAGTAGCAATCAGCCCCAGCATTTT,CASSFDSSNQPQHF
TRBV5-1,TRBD1,TRBJ2-3,NA,TGCGCCAGCAGCTTGAGTCAGGGGGCCACAGATACGCAGTATTTT,CASSLSQGATDTQYF
TRBV5-8,NA,TRBJ2-3,once,TGTGCCAGCAGGGGACGAAAAAGGGGGAGCACAGATACGCAGTATTTT,CASRGRKRGSTDTQYF
TRBV30,NA,TRBJ1-6,NA,TGTGCCTGGAGTCTTCAGGGAACAGCTAATTCACCCCTCCACTTT,CAWSLQGTANSPLHF
TRBV2,NA,TRBJ2-7,once,TGTGCCAGCAGTGAAGCGCCGACATCTGAAAACGAGCAGTACTTC,CASSEAPTSENEQYF
TRBV6-1,TRBD1,TRBJ1-2,few,TGTGCCAGCAAAGAGGGACAGGACTATGGCTACACCTTC,CASKEGQDYGYTF
TRBV4-1,NA,TRBJ2-2,NA,TGCGCCAGCAGCCCTAACCGATACGAACAGGGTACCGGGGAGCTGTTTTTT,CASSPNRYEQGTGELFF
TRBV2,TRBD2,TRBJ2-1,NA,TGTGCCAGCAAAAGACTAGCGGGGGGGCTCAATGAGCAGTTCTTC,CASKRLAGGLNEQFF
TRBV6-1,NA,TRBJ2-4,NA,TGTGCCAGCGCTGGAGGGGCAGTGGTTAAAAACATTCAGTACTTC,CASAGGAVVKNIQYF
TRBV6-5,TRBD1,TRBJ1-2,NA,TGTGCCAGCAGAATCGGGACAGGGTATGGCTACACCTTC,CASRIGTGYGYTF
TRBV28,TRBD1,TRBJ2-7,NA,TGTGCCAGCAGTTTTCCAGGACAGGACTCCTACGAGCAGTACTTC,CASSFPGQDSYEQYF
TRBV29-1,TRBD2,TRBJ2-5,NA,TGCAGCGCCGCCAACGCGCGGGAGGGCCGGGGGGAGACCCAGTACTTC,CSAANAREGRGETQYF
TRBV5-1,NA,TRBJ2-5,NA,TGCGCCAGCAGCTTGGGGGTAGGGTACCAAGAGACCCAGTACTTC,CASSLGVGYQETQYF
TRBV4-2,NA,TRBJ1-4,NA,TGTGCCAGCAGCCAGGGGCGCGGGACTAATGAAAAACTGTTTTTT,CASSQGRGTNEKLFF
TRBV21-1,NA,TRBJ2-7,NA,TGTGCCAGCAGCCGTTACATTACCTTCTCCTACGAGCAGTACTTC,CASSRYITFSYEQYF
TRBV12-5,TRBD1,TRBJ1-6,NA,TGTGCTAGTGGTTTGAGGGACAGGGGGAATTCACCCCTCCACTTT,CASGLRDRGNSPLHF
TRBV6-5,NA,TRBJ2-7,many,TGTGCCAGCAGTTTTAGGGGGGACCTGATAAACTACGAGCAGTACTTC,CASSFRGDLINYEQYF
TRBV11-2,TRBD2,TRBJ2-1,NA,TGTGCCAGCAGCCCAGGTCCTAGCGGGAGGGCCGCCTACAATGAGCAGTTCTTC,CASSPGPSGRAAYNEQFF
TRBV13,TRBD2,TRBJ2-5,NA,TGTGCCAGCAGCTCCCTGACTAGCGGGGGGGTGGAGACCCAGTACTTC,CASSSLTSGGVETQYF